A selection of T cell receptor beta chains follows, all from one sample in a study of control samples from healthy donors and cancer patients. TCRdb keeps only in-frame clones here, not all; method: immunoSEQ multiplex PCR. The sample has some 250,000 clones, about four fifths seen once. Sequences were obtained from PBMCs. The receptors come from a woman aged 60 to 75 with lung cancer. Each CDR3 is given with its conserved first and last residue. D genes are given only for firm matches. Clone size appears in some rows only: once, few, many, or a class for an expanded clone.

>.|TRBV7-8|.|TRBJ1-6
CASSLRGAEGSPLHF
TGTGCCAGCAGCCTCCGAGGGGCCGAGGGTTCACCCCTCCACTTT
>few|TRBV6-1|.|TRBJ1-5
CASSGGVTGIYSNQPQHF
TGTGCCAGCAGTGGGGGGGTGACTGGGATCTATAGCAATCAGCCCCAGCATTTT
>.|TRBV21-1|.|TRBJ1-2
CASSKKGAGYGYTF
TGTGCCAGCAGCAAAAAGGGGGCAGGCTATGGCTACACCTTC
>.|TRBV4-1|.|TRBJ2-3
CASSQGKSTDTQYF
TGCGCCAGCAGCCAAGGGAAGAGCACAGATACGCAGTATTTT
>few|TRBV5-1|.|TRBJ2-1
CASNSNNEQFF
TGCGCCAGCAACTCCAACAATGAGCAGTTCTTC
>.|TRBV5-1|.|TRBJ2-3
CASSLGAVTDTQYF
TGCGCCAGCAGCTTGGGGGCTGTCACAGATACGCAGTATTTT
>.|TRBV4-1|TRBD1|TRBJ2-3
CASSRGQADTQYF
TGCGCCAGCAGCCGGGGACAGGCAGATACGCAGTATTTT
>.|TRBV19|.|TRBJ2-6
CASSIERTGANVLTF
TGTGCCAGTAGTATAGAAAGGACTGGGGCCAACGTCCTGACTTTC
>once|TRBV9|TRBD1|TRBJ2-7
CASSPGTGPYEQYF
TGTGCCAGCAGCCCAGGGACAGGCCCCTACGAGCAGTACTTC
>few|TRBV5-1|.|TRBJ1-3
CASSPGATGNTIYF
TGCGCCAGCAGCCCGGGGGCGACCGGAAACACCATATATTTT
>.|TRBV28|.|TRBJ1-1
CASTGAMNTEAFF
TGTGCCAGCACTGGTGCCATGAACACTGAAGCTTTCTTT
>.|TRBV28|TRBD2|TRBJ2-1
CASKGTSGYNEQFF
TGTGCCAGCAAGGGGACTAGTGGCTACAATGAGCAGTTCTTC
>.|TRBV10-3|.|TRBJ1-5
CAISRDPNQPQHF
TGTGCCATCAGTAGGGACCCAAATCAGCCCCAGCATTTT
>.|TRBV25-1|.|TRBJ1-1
CARDSRIMNTEAFF
TGTGCCAGAGACTCGAGGATCATGAACACTGAAGCTTTCTTT
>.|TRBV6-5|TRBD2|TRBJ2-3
CASKLAGARTDTQYF
TGTGCCAGCAAACTAGCGGGGGCCCGCACAGATACGCAGTATTTT
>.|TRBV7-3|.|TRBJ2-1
CASSLRGGAGRNEQFF
TGTGCCAGCAGCTTAAGGGGCGGAGCGGGTCGAAATGAGCAGTTCTTC
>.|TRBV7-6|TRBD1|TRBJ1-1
CASSPWTGEAFF
TGTGCCAGCAGCCCATGGACAGGGGAAGCTTTCTTT
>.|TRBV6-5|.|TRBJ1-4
CASSKCGSINEKLFF
TGTGCCAGCAGCAAATGTGGGAGTATTAATGAAAAACTGTTTTTT
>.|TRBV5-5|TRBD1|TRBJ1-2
CASSFTGDYGYTF
TGTGCCAGCAGCTTTACAGGGGACTATGGCTACACCTTC
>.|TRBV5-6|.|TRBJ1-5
CASSLGPADPNQPQHF
TGTGCCAGCAGCTTGGGCCCCGCTGATCCCAATCAGCCCCAGCATTTT
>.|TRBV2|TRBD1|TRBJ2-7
CASSVQGLSYEQYF
TGTGCCAGCAGTGTACAGGGGCTTTCCTACGAGCAGTACTTC
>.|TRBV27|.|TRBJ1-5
CASSPVLGNSNQPQHF
TGTGCCAGCAGTCCGGTGCTGGGTAATAGCAATCAGCCCCAGCATTTT
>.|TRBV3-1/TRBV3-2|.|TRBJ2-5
CASSHGGTQETQYF
TGTGCCAGCAGCCATGGCGGTACACAAGAGACCCAGTACTTC
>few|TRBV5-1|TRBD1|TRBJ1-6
CASSLMDRVGSPLHF
TGCGCCAGCAGCTTAATGGACAGGGTTGGCTCACCCCTCCACTTT
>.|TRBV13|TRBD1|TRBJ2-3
CASSQRTGVSTDTQYF
TGTGCCAGCAGCCAACGGACAGGGGTCAGCACAGATACGCAGTATTTT
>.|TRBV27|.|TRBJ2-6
CASSLGVRGLLSGANVLTF
TGTGCCAGCAGTTTAGGGGTGCGGGGCCTCCTCTCTGGGGCCAACGTCCTGACTTTC
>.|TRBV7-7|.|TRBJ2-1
CASSLGGLSYNEQFF
TGTGCCAGCAGCTTGGGCGGCCTCTCCTACAATGAGCAGTTCTTC
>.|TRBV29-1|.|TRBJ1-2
CSVVSQINYGYTF
TGCAGCGTTGTATCTCAGATTAACTATGGCTACACCTTC
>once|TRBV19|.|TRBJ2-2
CASWRARTGELFF
TGTGCCAGCTGGAGGGCCCGGACCGGGGAGCTGTTTTTT
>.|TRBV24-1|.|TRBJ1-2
CATSDFGRGQVPTGGYTF
TGTGCCACCAGTGATTTCGGGCGGGGGCAGGTACCCACTGGAGGCTACACCTTC
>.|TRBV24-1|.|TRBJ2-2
CATSDPRRNTGELFF
TGTGCCACCAGTGATCCCCGGAGAAACACCGGGGAGCTGTTTTTT
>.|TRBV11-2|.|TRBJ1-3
CASSLRGGSQIKSTIYF
TGTGCCAGCAGCTTACGCGGGGGATCCCAAATTAAATCCACCATATATTTT
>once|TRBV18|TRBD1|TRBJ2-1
CASSPLRQGAIDEQFF
TGTGCCAGCTCACCACTCCGACAGGGGGCGATAGATGAGCAGTTCTTC
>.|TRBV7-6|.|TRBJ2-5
CASSGWTSETQYF
TGTGCCAGCAGTGGTTGGACTTCGGAGACCCAGTACTTC
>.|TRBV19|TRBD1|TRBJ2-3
CASTLTGIADTQYF
TGTGCCAGTACCTTGACAGGGATCGCAGATACGCAGTATTTT
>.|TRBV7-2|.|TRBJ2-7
CASSLGGSGNYEQYF
TGTGCCAGCAGCTTAGGGGGTAGCGGTAACTACGAGCAGTACTTC
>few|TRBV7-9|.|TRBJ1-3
CASSLITSGNTIYF
TGTGCCAGCAGCTTAATCACGTCGGGAAACACCATATATTTT
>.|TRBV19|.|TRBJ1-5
CASRAPGTNVVGDDQPQHF
TGTGCCAGTAGAGCCCCCGGGACAAATGTCGTCGGAGATGATCAGCCCCAGCATTTT
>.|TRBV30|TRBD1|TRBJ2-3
CAWSHDRASTDTQYF
TGTGCCTGGAGTCACGACAGGGCGAGCACAGATACGCAGTATTTT
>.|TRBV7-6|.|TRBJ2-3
CASSFLRADTQYF
TGTGCCAGCAGCTTCCTTCGGGCAGATACGCAGTATTTT
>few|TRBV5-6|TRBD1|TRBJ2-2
CASSFGTGQGPGNTGELFF
TGTGCCAGCAGCTTTGGGACGGGACAGGGGCCTGGAAACACCGGGGAGCTGTTTTTT
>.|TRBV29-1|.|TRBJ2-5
CSVLTGRETQYF
TGCAGCGTTCTGACAGGGAGGGAGACCCAGTACTTC